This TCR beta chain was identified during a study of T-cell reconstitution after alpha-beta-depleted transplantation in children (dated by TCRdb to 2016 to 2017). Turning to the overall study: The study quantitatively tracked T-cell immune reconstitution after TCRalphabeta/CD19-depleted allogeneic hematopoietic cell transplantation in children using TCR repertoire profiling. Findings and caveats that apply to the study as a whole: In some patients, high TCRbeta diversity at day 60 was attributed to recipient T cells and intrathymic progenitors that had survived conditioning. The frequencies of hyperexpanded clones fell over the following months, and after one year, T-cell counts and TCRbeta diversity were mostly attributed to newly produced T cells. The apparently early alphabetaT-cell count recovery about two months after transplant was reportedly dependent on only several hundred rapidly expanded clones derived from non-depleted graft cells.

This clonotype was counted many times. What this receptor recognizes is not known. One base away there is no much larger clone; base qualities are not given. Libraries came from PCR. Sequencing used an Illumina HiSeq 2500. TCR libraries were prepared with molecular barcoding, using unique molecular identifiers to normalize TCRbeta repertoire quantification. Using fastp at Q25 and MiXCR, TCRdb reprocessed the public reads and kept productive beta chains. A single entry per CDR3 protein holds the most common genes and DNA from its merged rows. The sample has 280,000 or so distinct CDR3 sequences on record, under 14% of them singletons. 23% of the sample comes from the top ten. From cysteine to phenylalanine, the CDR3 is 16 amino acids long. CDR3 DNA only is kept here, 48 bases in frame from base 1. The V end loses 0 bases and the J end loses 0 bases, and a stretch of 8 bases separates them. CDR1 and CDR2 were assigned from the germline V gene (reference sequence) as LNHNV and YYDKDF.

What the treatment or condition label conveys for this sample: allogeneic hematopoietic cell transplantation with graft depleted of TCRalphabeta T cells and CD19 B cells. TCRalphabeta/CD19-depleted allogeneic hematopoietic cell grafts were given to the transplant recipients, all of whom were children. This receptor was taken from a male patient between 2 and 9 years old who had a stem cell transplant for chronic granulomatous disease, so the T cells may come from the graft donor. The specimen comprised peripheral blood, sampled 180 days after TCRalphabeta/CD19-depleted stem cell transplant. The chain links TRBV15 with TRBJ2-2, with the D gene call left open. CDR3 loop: CATSREGGSNTGELFF. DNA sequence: TGTGCCACCAGCAGAGAAGGCGGATCGAACACCGGGGAGCTGTTTTTT.